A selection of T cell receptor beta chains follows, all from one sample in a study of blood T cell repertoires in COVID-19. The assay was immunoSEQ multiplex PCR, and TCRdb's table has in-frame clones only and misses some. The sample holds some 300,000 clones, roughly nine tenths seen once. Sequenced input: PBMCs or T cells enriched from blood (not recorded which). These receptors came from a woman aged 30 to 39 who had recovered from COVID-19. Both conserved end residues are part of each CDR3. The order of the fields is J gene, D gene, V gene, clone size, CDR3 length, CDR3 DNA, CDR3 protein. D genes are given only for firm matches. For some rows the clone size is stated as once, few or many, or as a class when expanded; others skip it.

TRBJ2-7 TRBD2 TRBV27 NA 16 TGTGCCAGCAGTTCAAATACCGGGACTACACCCTACGAGCAGTACTTC CASSSNTGTTPYEQYF
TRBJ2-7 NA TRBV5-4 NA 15 TGTGCCAGCAGCTTGGAGGGGATGAGCATCTACGAGCAGTACTTC CASSLEGMSIYEQYF
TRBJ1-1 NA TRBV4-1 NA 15 TGCGCCAGCAGCCAAGGTCCGGGACGGGAGACTGAAGCTTTCTTT CASSQGPGRETEAFF
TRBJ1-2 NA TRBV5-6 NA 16 TGTGCCAGCAGCTTGTACGGGAGGCAGGGCGGCTATGGCTACACCTTC CASSLYGRQGGYGYTF
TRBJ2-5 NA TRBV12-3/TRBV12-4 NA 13 TGTGCCAGCAGTTTAGGACAGGATTCGGCCCAGTACTTC CASSLGQDSAQYF
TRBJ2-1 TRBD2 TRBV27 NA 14 TGTGCCAGCACCGTAGCGGGAGGGATCAATGAGCAGTTCTTC CASTVAGGINEQFF
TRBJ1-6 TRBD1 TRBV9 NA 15 TGTGCCAGCAGCCCCGGACAGGGGGGAGATTCACCCCTCCACTTT CASSPGQGGDSPLHF
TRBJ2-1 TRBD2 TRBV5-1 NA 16 TGCGCCAGCAGCTTGGCCGGGACTAGGAAGGGAGGTGAGCAGTTCTTC CASSLAGTRKGGEQFF
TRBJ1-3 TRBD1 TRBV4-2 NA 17 TGTGCCAGCAGCCAAGAACCCCTCACAGGGGGAGGAAACACCATATATTTT CASSQEPLTGGGNTIYF
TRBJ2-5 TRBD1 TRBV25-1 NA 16 TGTGCCAGCAGCCCCCCGGGACAGGGGTCTCAAGAGACCCAGTACTTC CASSPPGQGSQETQYF
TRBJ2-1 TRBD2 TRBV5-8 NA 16 TGTGCCAGCAGCCCGGGGGGAAGCGGGAGACTGAATGAGCAGTTCTTC CASSPGGSGRLNEQFF
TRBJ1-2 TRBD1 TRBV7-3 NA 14 TGTGCCAGCGAACGAGCAGGGGGTGACTATGGCTACACCTTC CASERAGGDYGYTF
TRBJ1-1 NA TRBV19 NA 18 TGTGCCAGTAGCACCCAGTTGAAAAGGACACGGTGGGATTTAGAAGCTTTCTTT CASSTQLKRTRWDLEAFF
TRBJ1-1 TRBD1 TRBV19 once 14 TGTGCCAGTAGTTCGCTGGGACAGGGCCCGCGGGCTTTCTTT CASSSLGQGPRAFF
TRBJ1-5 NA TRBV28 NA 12 TGTGCCAGCTCTATCCCCCATCAGCCCCAGCATTTT CASSIPHQPQHF
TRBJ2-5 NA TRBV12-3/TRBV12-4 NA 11 TGTGCCAGCAGTTCCAACATGACCCAGTACTTC CASSSNMTQYF
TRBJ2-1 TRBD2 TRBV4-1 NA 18 TGCGCCAGCAGCCAAAACCCCGTAAGACTAGCGGGCCAAAATGAGCAGTTCTTC CASSQNPVRLAGQNEQFF
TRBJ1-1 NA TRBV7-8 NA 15 TGTGCCAGCAGCTTAGTACGGGGGGCGAACACTGAAGCTTTCTTT CASSLVRGANTEAFF
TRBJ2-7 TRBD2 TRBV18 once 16 TGTGCCAGCTCACCAGGGACTAGCGGGAGCTACAACGAGCAGTACTTC CASSPGTSGSYNEQYF
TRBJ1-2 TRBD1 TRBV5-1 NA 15 TGCGCCAGCAGCCTAAGTGCACAGGGGGCTGTTGGCTACACCTTC CASSLSAQGAVGYTF
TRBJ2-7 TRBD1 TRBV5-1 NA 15 TGCGCCAGCAGCTTGGTCACAGGGGTCGCCTACGAGCAGTACTTC CASSLVTGVAYEQYF
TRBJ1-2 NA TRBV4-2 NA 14 TGTGCCAGCAGCCAAGTTGGGGCAGAATATGGCTACACCTTC CASSQVGAEYGYTF
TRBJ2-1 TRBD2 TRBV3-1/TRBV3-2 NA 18 TGTGCCAGCAGCCGTTTGACTCTCGGGGGGAGCTCCTACAATGAGCAGTTCTTC CASSRLTLGGSSYNEQFF
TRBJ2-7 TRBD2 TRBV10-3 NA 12 TGTGCCATCGGCTTAGCGGGAGACGAGCAGTACTTC CAIGLAGDEQYF
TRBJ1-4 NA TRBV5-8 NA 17 TGTGCCAGCAGCTTAAGATGGCCGACGGGAGTTGCTGAAAAACTGTTTTTT CASSLRWPTGVAEKLFF
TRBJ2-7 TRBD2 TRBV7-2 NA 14 TGTGCCAGCAGCTTAGGGCTAGCGGTCTACGAGCAGTACTTC CASSLGLAVYEQYF
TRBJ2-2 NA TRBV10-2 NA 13 TGCGCCAGCAACCAGGGATGGCCCGGGGAGCTGTTTTTT CASNQGWPGELFF
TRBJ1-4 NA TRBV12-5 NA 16 TGTGCTAGTGGTTCTCCCGAGACAAAAGATAATGAAAAACTGTTTTTT CASGSPETKDNEKLFF
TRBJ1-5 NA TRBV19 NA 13 TGTGCCAGCGACCTCCCGGGTTTTCTGCCCCAGCATTTT CASDLPGFLPQHF
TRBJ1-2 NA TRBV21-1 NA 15 TGTGCCAGCAGCAAAGGAACAGGGACAGGCTATGGCTACACCTTC CASSKGTGTGYGYTF
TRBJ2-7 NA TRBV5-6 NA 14 TGTGCCAGCAGCCCCGGGACAAGGAGTTACGAGCAGTACTTC CASSPGTRSYEQYF